The present T cell receptor (beta chain) was sequenced within a study of shared clonotypes between healthy human individuals. About the study: CD8 memory received one plate per donor, CD8 naive two, CD4 memory three and CD4 naive three.

Method: immunoSEQ multiplex PCR; TCRdb's copy keeps in-frame clones and lacks some. The profile covers more than 600,000 clones, with approximately 90% appearing a single time and more than 20% taken by the ten largest. Selected positively for CCR7 and CD45RO-negative, naive CD8 cells excluded terminally differentiated effector memory CD45RA+ cells. Each donor was a Caucasian adult residing in Nashville, Tennessee. This TCR derives from a man aged 25-45 years in good health. The sequencing sample was made of naive CD8+ T cells sorted from blood.

CDR3 coding DNA: TGTGCCAGCAGCCGGATTGGACCCGCGGGCTATGGCTACACCTTC. Translating it yields CASSRIGPAGYGYTF. This chain uses TRBV27 with TRBJ1-2; D gene ambiguous. V lost 6 bases, J lost 4 bases, and 18 bases lay in between. CDR3 length: 15 residues. Per the germline V gene, CDR1 is MNHEY and CDR2 is SMNVEV (reference sequence).